This T cell receptor (beta chain) was obtained from a study of cytomegalovirus exposure and HLA in healthy donors. Assay used: immunoSEQ multiplex PCR; TCRdb lists only in-frame clones, some missing. The repertoire consists of about 49,000 clones, with 85% to 95% occurring once and the leading ten covering approximately 1.4%. The V end lost 4 bases, the J end lost 7 bases, and 23 bases lay between the germline ends. CDR1 and CDR2 (germline): MNHEY, SMNVEV (reference sequence). There are 17 residues in the CDR3. The source is a young man in good health and CMV-seronegative. V usage is TRBV27 and J usage is TRBJ2-1, with D possibly TRBD2 on 5 matching bases. The sequenced sample consisted of PBMCs. The chain's CDR3 is CASSYIFSEGSLNEQFF. Here the CDR3 DNA reads TGTGCCAGCAGTTATATCTTCAGTGAGGGCTCGTTGAATGAGCAGTTCTTC.